This TCR beta chain was sequenced during a study of blood T cell repertoires in COVID-19. Study details: Some COVID-19 samples were acute and others convalescent; all came from the United States, Italy and Spain.

While infection was still active, Seattle patients were enrolled and then followed longitudinally. As handled by the study authors: Reference gene primers were amplified, and this amplification served to estimate nucleated cell counts. Data came from immunoSEQ multiplex PCR; TCRdb stores just in-frame clones and leaves some out. V and J calls and clone size come straight from that table; D and trimming were deduced from the DNA. The repertoire holds some 220,000 clones, with roughly 85% as singletons. This clone was observed a few times. Germline V gene lookup returns CDR1 SGHVS and CDR2 FNYEAQ. The CDR3 runs to 16 residues. V shed 0 bases and J shed 8 bases, with 16 bases lying between them.

V and J are TRBV7-6 and TRBJ1-4, with D possibly being TRBD1 (6 bases). This receptor was identified in a man in his fifties with COVID-19, enrolled during active disease. Sequenced: peripheral blood. The DNA for the CDR3 is TGTGCCAGCAGCTTAGCCCCAACCAGGGGCGACGAAAAACTGTTTTTT. This sequence encodes CASSLAPTRGDEKLFF.